The 5 T cell receptor beta chains listed next were all sequenced from one sample in a study of CD8+ T cells in alopecia areata (dated by TCRdb to 2016 to 2018). Library generation was performed with the immunoSEQ multiplex PCR assay. RNA was extracted from all samples and reverse transcribed into cDNA, which served as template for TCR sequencing. TCRdb limited this immuneACCESS table to in-frame rearrangements with V and J called. A share of clones is missing; checked studies link under half to unresolved V genes, and the rest is unexplained. For this sample there are roughly 200,000 clones; approximately 47% appear just once. The ten largest clones capture about 2.4% of the sample. The intended sense of this specimen's treatment or condition label: oral pan-JAK inhibitor, 5-10 mg twice daily. The material was CD4+ T cells sorted from blood, obtained at roughly week 36, from a patient treated with tofacitinib. Receptors originate from a human donor with alopecia areata.

In its sample, this clone was seen a few times. The chain uses TRBV20-1 and TRBJ2-5; D is ambiguous. Trimming took off 3 bases at V and 5 bases at J, with 7 bases between the two ends. In germline, CDR1 is DFQATT, CDR2 SNEGSKA (reference sequence). The length of the CDR3 is 11 residues. The CDR3 bases are TGCAGTGCTAGCCGTCGGGAGACCCAGTACTTC. Translating it yields CSASRRETQYF.

This clone was seen a handful of times. This chain's CDR3 is CASSLRPGGTDTQYF. For the CDR3, the DNA is TGCGCCAGCAGCTTGAGGCCGGGGGGCACAGATACGCAGTATTTT. The J gene is TRBJ2-3, the V gene TRBV4-1; perhaps TRBD2 as D (6 bases). Trimming took off 5 bases at V and 1 base at J, with 13 bases between the two ends. Germline V gene sequence: CDR1 MGHRA, CDR2 YSYEKL. This CDR3 comprises 15 residues.

This clone was seen a handful of times. The chain has TRBV6-5 and TRBJ2-1, with 7 bases aligning to TRBD2. The CDR3 covers 14 residues. J lost 2 bases, V lost 2 bases, and 0 bases had no gene match. Germline CDR1 and CDR2: MNHEY and SVGAGI. The DNA for the CDR3 is TGTGCCAGCAGTTACACTAGCGCCTACAATGAGCAGTTCTTC. Amino acids: CASSYTSAYNEQFF.

J is TRBJ1-2 and V is TRBV2; D might be TRBD1 (6 bases). V was pared by 7 bases and J by 4 bases, with 13 bases between. The CDR3 has 13 residues. Per germline, CDR1 SNHLY and CDR2 FYNNEI. In nucleotides, the CDR3 is TGTGCCAGCATTAGGGACACCGGCTATGGCTACACCTTC. This translates into CASIRDTGYGYTF.

The V and J genes are TRBV7-9 and TRBJ2-3, with 12 bases matching TRBD2. The CDR3 covers 15 residues. Germline trimming cut 7 bases from V and 5 bases from J; bases unmatched to any gene: 7. In germline, CDR1 is SEHNR, CDR2 FQNEAQ (reference sequence). CDR3 nucleotide sequence: TGTGCCAGCACCCCTAGCGGGAGGGCCGTAGATACGCAGTATTTT. Its translation is CASTPSGRAVDTQYF. The complete variable domain, with remaining parts taken from reference TRBV7-9 and TRBJ2-3, reads DTGVSQNPRHKITKRGQNVTFRCDPISEHNRLYWYRQTLGQGPEFLTYFQNEAQLEKSRLLSDRFSAERPKGSFSTLEIQRTEQGDSAMYLCASTPSGRAVDTQYFGPGTRLTVL.